This record looks at one T cell receptor (beta chain) sequence and its context. Its antigen is as yet unknown. This record comes from a study of identical twins. V trimming: 0 bases; J trimming: 7 bases; junction bases outside the gene matches: 6. The CDR3 has 17 residues. Per germline, CDR1 MRHNA and CDR2 SNTAGT. TCRdb re-analysed the 5' RACE reads in MiXCR, keeping a single row per CDR3 protein. The data show about 240,000 distinct CDR3 sequences, approximately 12% seen once. Study results and caveats: Insertions were reduced in abundant cord blood beta clonotypes but not in memory repertoires.

The same data also contributed to another study, on yellow fever vaccine responses in identical twins.

The TCR originated in a woman in her late teens or twenties in good health. The chain joins TRBV6-4 to TRBJ2-1; 13 positions agree with TRBD2. Sample: memory (CD45RO+) T cells sorted from blood. The DNA for the CDR3 is TGTGCCAGCAGTGACTCGACGACTAGCGGGGGGAAAAATGAGCAGTTCTTC. It codes for CASSDSTTSGGKNEQFF.